This T cell receptor beta chain was recorded in a study of beta chain features in type 1 diabetes. About the study: Regarding age, gender and cell yields, patients proved similar to healthy donors. General study points: Among patients with Type 1 diabetes, TCRB CDR3s were moderately but significantly shorter in every one of the four CD4+ subsets. In type 1 diabetes patients, VDJ junctions had fewer insertions; deletions at these junctions were more frequent.

Investigators reverse transcribed all isolated RNA, so they sequenced expressed TCRB transcripts. Reads from naive, central memory and regulatory T cell samples averaged roughly 3.6 million. Clones were read by immunoSEQ multiplex PCR, and TCRdb kept only the in-frame ones, dropping some. The sample has roughly 730,000 clones; around 15% are singletons. CD45RO/CCR7/CD25/CD127/CD95/CD27 separated CD4+ naive, central memory, regulatory and stem cell-like memory cells by sorting. As to this clone: No antigen is known for it.

V lost 1 base to trimming and J lost 4 bases; unmatched junction nucleotides: 4. Germline lookup yields CDR1 GTSNPN and CDR2 SVGIG (reference sequence). CDR3 size: 14 residues. The rearrangement joins TRBV30 to TRBJ2-3; 8 bases are shared with TRBD2. The sequencing input was naive CD4+ T cells from blood. The TCR sequence derives from a man younger than 30 with type 1 diabetes. CDR3 sequence (DNA): TGTGCCTGGAGTGGCCGCGGGGGGCCAGATACGCAGTATTTT. This sequence encodes CAWSGRGGPDTQYF.